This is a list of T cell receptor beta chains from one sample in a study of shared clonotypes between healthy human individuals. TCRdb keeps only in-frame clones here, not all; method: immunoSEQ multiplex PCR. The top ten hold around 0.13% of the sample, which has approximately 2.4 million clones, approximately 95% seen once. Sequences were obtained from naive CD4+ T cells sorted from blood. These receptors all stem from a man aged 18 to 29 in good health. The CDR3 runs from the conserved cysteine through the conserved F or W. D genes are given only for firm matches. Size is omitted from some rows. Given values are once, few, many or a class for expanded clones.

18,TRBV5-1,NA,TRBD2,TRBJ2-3,TGCGCCAGCAGCTTGGACGCGCCTAGCGGGGGTTTCACAGATACGCAGTATTTT,CASSLDAPSGGFTDTQYF
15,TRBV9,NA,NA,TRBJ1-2,TGTGCCAGCAGCGGAGGAGGGGGGGCCCCCTATGGCTACACCTTC,CASSGGGGAPYGYTF
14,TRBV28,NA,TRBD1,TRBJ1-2,TGTGCCAGCACCCGGGACAGGGGGAGCTATGGCTACACCTTC,CASTRDRGSYGYTF
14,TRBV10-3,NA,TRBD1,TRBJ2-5,TGTGCCATCAGTGAAGGGACAGGGAGGGAGACCCAGTACTTC,CAISEGTGRETQYF
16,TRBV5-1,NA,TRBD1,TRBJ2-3,TGCGCCAGCAGCGTCGGGACAGGGGGCGCACCAGATACGCAGTATTTT,CASSVGTGGAPDTQYF
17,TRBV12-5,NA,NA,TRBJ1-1,TGTGCTAGTGGTCCCTTTTTTACCGCTGGAATGAACACTGAAGCTTTCTTT,CASGPFFTAGMNTEAFF
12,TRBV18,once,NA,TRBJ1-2,TGTGCCAGCTCACCGAGGGCAGAATCTTTCACCTTC,CASSPRAESFTF
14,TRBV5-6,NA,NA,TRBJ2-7,TGTGCCAGCAGCTTGGTTCCAGGGAACTACGAGCAGTACTTC,CASSLVPGNYEQYF
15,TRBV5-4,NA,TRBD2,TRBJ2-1,TGTGCCAGCAGCTTAGCGGGGGTTTCCTACAATGAGCAGTTCTTC,CASSLAGVSYNEQFF
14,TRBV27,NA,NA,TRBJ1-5,TGTGCCAGCAGCTTGAGTTATAGCAATCAGCCCCAGCATTTT,CASSLSYSNQPQHF
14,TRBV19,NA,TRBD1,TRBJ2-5,TGTGCCAGTAACCCAGGACAGGGGCGAGAGACCCAGTACTTC,CASNPGQGRETQYF
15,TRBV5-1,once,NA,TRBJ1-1,TGCGCCAGCAGCTTGGGAGTAGTCGGGGGCGCCCCGTCTTTCTTT,CASSLGVVGGAPSFF
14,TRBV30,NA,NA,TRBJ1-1,TGTGCCTGGAATTACGAGGGACTCACAGAAGGGGCTTTCTTT,CAWNYEGLTEGAFF
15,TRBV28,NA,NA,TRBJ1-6,TGTGCCAGTCACGACAGTCGGCTGGGGAATTCACCCCTCCACTTT,CASHDSRLGNSPLHF
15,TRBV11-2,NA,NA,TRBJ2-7,TGTGCCAGCAGCTTAGGGGACATAAGCTCCTACGAGCAGTACTTC,CASSLGDISSYEQYF
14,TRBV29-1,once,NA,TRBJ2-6,TGCAGCGTTGAAGCAGGCCTAGGGGCCAACGTCCTGACTTTC,CSVEAGLGANVLTF
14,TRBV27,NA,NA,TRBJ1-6,TGTGCCAGCCATACAGGGAGTAATAATTCACCCCTCCACTTT,CASHTGSNNSPLHF
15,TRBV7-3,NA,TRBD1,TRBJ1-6,TGTGCCAGCAGCTTAACGACAGGGACGGATTCACCCCTCCACTTT,CASSLTTGTDSPLHF
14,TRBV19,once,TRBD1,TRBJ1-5,TGTGCCAGTAGAGTCGGACAGGGTAGACAGCCCCAGCATTTT,CASRVGQGRQPQHF
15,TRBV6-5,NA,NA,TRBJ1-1,TGTGCCAGCAGTTACTCGAGTACAGGGACCACTGAAGCTTTCTTT,CASSYSSTGTTEAFF
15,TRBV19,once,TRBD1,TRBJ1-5,TGTGCCAGTAGTATTCAGGGACAGGGCAATCAGCCCCAGCATTTT,CASSIQGQGNQPQHF
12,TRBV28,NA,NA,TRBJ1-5,TGTGCCAGCAGTCTCCCCATTCAGCCCCAGCATTTT,CASSLPIQPQHF
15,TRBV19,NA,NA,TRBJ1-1,TGTGCCAGTACATCAGGGATGGGGACCATTGACGGAGCTTTCTTT,CASTSGMGTIDGAFF
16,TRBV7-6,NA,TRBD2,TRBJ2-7,TGTGCCAGCAGCCGATTGACTAGCGGGATGATCTACGAGCAGTACTTC,CASSRLTSGMIYEQYF
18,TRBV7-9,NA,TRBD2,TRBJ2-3,TGTGCCAGCAGCTTAGTTCTTACTAGCGGGGGGAGCACAGATACGCAGTATTTT,CASSLVLTSGGSTDTQYF
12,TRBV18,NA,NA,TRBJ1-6,TGTGCCAGCTCACCACAGGATTCACCCCTCCACTTT,CASSPQDSPLHF
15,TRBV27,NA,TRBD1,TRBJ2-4,TGTGCCAGCAGTCCCAGACAGGGTTCCAAAAACATTCAGTACTTC,CASSPRQGSKNIQYF
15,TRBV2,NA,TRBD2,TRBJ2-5,TGTGCCAGCAAAGCTACTAGCGGGATCCAAGAGACCCAGTACTTC,CASKATSGIQETQYF
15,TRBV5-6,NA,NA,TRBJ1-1,TGTGCCAGCAGCCTTATGAAGGGAGTGAACACTGAAGCTTTCTTT,CASSLMKGVNTEAFF
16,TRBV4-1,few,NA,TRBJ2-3,TGCGCCAGCAGCCAAGATCGTATGCCTAGAGCAGATACGCAGTATTTT,CASSQDRMPRADTQYF
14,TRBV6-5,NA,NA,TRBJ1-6,TGTGCCAGCAGTTATGCAGGATATAATTCACCCCTCCACTTT,CASSYAGYNSPLHF
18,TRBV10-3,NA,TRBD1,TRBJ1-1,TGTGCCATCACCGTCGGACAGGTTGCCCGGGGGGTGAACACTGAAGCTTTCTTT,CAITVGQVARGVNTEAFF
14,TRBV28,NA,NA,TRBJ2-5,TGTGCCACCATTAATGGGCCGGAGAGAGAGACCCAGTACTTC,CATINGPERETQYF
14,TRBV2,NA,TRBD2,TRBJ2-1,TGTGCCATTGGTAGCGGGAGGGCGCTTTATGAGCAGTTCTTC,CAIGSGRALYEQFF
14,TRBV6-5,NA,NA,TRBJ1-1,TGTGCCAGCAGCCTAGGAGAAATGAACACTGAAGCTTTCTTT,CASSLGEMNTEAFF
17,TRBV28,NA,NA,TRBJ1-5,TGTGCCAGCAGTTTATCCCTAGGGACCGTTCACAATCAGCCCCAGCATTTT,CASSLSLGTVHNQPQHF
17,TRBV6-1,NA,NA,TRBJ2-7,TGTGCCAGCAGTGAAAGGGAGGGGACACTAAGGCCCTACGAGCAGTACTTC,CASSEREGTLRPYEQYF
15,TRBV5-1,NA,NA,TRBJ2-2,TGCGCCAGCAGCTTGATGCAGGGGAACACCGGGGAGCTGTTTTTT,CASSLMQGNTGELFF
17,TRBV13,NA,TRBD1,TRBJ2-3,TGTGCCAGCAGCTTAGCGATCTCAGGGGGTACAACAGATACGCAGTATTTT,CASSLAISGGTTDTQYF
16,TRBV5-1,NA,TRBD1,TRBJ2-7,TGCGCCAGCAGCGCGGAAGGACAGGCTAAACCCTACGAGCAGTACTTC,CASSAEGQAKPYEQYF